This T cell receptor beta chain was identified during a study of CD8 T cells in Susac syndrome. An input of roughly 0.45 to 1 ug of RNA was subjected to reverse transcription using random hexamers. TCRdb fed the immunoSEQ multiplex PCR reads into MiXCR, producing one record per CDR3 protein. The sample records around 170,000 distinct CDR3 sequences, nearly 97% being singletons. This clonotype was seen more than once but under ten times. CDR1 and CDR2 from the germline V gene are DFQATT and SNEGSKA (reference sequence). The V end was cut by 0 bases, the J end by 4 bases, with 6 bases between. The CDR3 covers 12 residues.

J is TRBJ1-1 and V is TRBV20-1; TRBD1 is a possible D gene (6 bases). The specimen sequenced was CD4+ T cells from PBMCs. The source of this sequence is a human donor with Susac syndrome. CDR3 DNA: TGCAGTGCTAGAGAGGGGGCCACTGAAGCTTTCTTT. This sequence encodes CSAREGATEAFF.